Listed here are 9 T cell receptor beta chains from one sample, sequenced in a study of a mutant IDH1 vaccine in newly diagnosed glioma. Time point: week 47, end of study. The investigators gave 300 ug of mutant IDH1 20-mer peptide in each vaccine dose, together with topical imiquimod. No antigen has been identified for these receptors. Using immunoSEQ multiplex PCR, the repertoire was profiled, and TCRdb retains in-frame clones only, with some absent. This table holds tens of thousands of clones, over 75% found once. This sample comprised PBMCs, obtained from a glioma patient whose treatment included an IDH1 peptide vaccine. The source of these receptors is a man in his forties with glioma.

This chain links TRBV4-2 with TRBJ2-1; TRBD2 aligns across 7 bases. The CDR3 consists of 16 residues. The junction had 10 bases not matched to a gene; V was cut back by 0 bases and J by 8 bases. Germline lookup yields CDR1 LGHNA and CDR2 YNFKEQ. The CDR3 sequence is CASSQDGGEGVDEQFF. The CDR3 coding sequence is TGTGCCAGCAGCCAAGATGGGGGGGAGGGCGTCGATGAGCAGTTCTTC.

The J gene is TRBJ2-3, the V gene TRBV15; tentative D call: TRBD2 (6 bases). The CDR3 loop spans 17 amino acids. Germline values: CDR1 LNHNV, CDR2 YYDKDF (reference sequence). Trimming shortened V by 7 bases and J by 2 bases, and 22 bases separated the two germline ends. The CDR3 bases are TGTGCCACCACCCTAATCCCCTTAGCGGATCTCACAGATACGCAGTATTTT. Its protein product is CATTLIPLADLTDTQYF.

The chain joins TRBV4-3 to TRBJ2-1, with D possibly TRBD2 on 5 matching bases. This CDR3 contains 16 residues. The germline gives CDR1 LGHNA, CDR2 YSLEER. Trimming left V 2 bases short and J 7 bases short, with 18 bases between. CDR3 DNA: TGCGCCAGCAGCCAAACAAGGACTTGGGTTGAAAATGAGCAGTTCTTC. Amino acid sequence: CASSQTRTWVENEQFF.

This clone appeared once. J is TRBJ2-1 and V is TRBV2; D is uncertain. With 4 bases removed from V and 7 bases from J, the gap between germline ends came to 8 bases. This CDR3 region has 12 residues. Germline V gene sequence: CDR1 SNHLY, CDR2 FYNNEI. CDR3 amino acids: CASSVSGNEQFF. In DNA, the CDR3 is TGTGCCAGCAGTGTGTCGGGTAATGAGCAGTTCTTC.

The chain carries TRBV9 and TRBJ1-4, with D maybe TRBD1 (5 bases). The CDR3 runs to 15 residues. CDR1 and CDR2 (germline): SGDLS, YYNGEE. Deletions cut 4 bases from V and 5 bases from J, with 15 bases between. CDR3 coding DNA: TGTGCCAGCAGCAGGACCGACAGCACGAATGAAAAACTGTTTTTT. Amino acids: CASSRTDSTNEKLFF.

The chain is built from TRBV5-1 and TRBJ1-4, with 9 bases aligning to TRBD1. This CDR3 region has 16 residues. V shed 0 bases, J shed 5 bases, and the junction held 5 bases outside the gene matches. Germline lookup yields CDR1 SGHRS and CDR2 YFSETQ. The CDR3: CASSLAKTGGNEKLFF. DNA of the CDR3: TGCGCCAGCAGCTTGGCCAAGACAGGGGGGAATGAAAAACTGTTTTTT.

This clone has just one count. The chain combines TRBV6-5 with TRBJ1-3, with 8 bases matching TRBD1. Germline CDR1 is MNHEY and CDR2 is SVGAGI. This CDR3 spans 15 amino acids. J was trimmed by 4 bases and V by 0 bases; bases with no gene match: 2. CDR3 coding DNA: TGTGCCAGCAGTTACTCGGACAGGGAGGGAAACACCATATATTTT. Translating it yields CASSYSDREGNTIYF.

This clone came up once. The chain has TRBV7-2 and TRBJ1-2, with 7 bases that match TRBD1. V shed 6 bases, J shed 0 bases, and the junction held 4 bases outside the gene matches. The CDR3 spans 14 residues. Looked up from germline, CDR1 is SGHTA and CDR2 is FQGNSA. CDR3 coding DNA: TGTGCCAGCAGTAGGGACAGCCCTAACTATGGCTACACCTTC. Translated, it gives CASSRDSPNYGYTF.

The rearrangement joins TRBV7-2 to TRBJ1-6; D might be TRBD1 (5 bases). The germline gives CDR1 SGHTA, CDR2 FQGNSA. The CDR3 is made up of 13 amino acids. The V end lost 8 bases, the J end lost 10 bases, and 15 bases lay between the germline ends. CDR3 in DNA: TGTGCCAGCGGGGACGGCGGCAGGTCACCCCTCCACTTT. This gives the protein CASGDGGRSPLHF.